This T cell receptor beta chain was identified in a study of radiation and T cells in renal cell carcinoma. The CDR3 is 16 amino acids. Trimming took off 1 base at V and 0 bases at J, with 10 bases between the two ends. Per germline, CDR1 MGHRA and CDR2 YSYEKL. Assay used: immunoSEQ multiplex PCR; TCRdb lists only in-frame clones, some missing. Of about 16,000 clones detected, roughly 57% appear once; the ten largest clones hold 9.7%. Treatment in this sample: treatment-naive control, cytoreductive nephrectomy. Sample: tumor tissue, taken from a patient whose treatment was nephrectomy without radiotherapy. The chain recombines TRBV4-1 with TRBJ2-1; tentative D call: TRBD2 (7 bases). The source is a man aged 40-55 years with renal cell carcinoma. The CDR3 bases are TGCGCCAGCAGCCAAGGCGGGGGCCGCTCCTACAATGAGCAGTTCTTC. This translates into CASSQGGGRSYNEQFF.